The rows below give T cell receptor beta chains drawn from one sample of a study of blood T cells in healthy people across ages. One entry per CDR3 protein results from TCRdb running MiXCR on the 5' RACE reads. The sample gives more than 650,000 distinct CDR3 sequences, about 24% of which show up once; 22% is in the top ten. Sequencing was carried out using blood. These receptors were collected from a man between 65 and 85 years old in good health. CDR3s include the opening cysteine and the closing phenylalanine or tryptophan. D genes are given only for firm matches. Size values are once, few and many counts, or a class for expanded clones, and some rows have none.

j_call,d_call,v_call,clone_size,cdr3_nt,cdr3_aa
TRBJ2-2,.,TRBV29-1,.,TGCAGCGTTGAAGGACGTAGGAGACGCGGGGTTGCCGGGGAGCTGTTTTTT,CSVEGRRRRGVAGELFF
TRBJ2-1,.,TRBV20-1,.,TGCAGTGCTAGGGCCCGGGACGCATATCCCGTTTTGGAGCAGTTCTTC,CSARARDAYPVLEQFF
TRBJ1-3,.,TRBV12-3/TRBV12-4,few,TGTGCCAGCAGTTCCCGGACCAGCTCTGGAAACACCATATATTTT,CASSSRTSSGNTIYF
TRBJ2-4,.,TRBV3-1,.,TGTGCCAGCAGCCAAGAAGTGGCGCGAGGGGACATTCAGTACTTC,CASSQEVARGDIQYF
TRBJ1-1,TRBD1,TRBV12-3/TRBV12-4,.,TGTGCCAGCAGTCCCTGGACAGGGAGGACTGAAGCTTTCTTT,CASSPWTGRTEAFF
TRBJ2-4,.,TRBV10-3,.,TGTGCCATCAGTGAGTCTGAGGTATCCAAAAACATTCAGTACTTC,CAISESEVSKNIQYF
TRBJ2-3,.,TRBV5-1,.,TGCGCCAGCAGCTTGGTGGGCGGGACGACCGTAGATACGCAGTATTTT,CASSLVGGTTVDTQYF
TRBJ2-5,.,TRBV20-1,.,TGCAGTGCTAGATATCCACAGGATCGTGAGACCCAGTACTTC,CSARYPQDRETQYF
TRBJ2-1,.,TRBV10-1,few,TGCGCCAGCAGCCGGGCTCCTAACGACAATGAGCAGTTCTTC,CASSRAPNDNEQFF
TRBJ1-6,.,TRBV11-2,many,TGTGCCAGCAGCTTAGAGCGGAATTCACCCCTCCACTTT,CASSLERNSPLHF
TRBJ1-1,.,TRBV20-1,.,TGCAGTGCTAGCCCTTTCGGTGAAGCTTTCTTT,CSASPFGEAFF
TRBJ1-2,.,TRBV19,.,TGTGCCAGTACCCCTCAGGTGTCGGTCTATGGCTACACCTTC,CASTPQVSVYGYTF
TRBJ2-7,.,TRBV12-3/TRBV12-4,many,TGTGCCAGCGGAAAGAATCCTCCTACCGACGAGCAGTACTTC,CASGKNPPTDEQYF
TRBJ2-5,.,TRBV20-1,.,TGCAGTGCGAATAGCGGCCCCCAAGAGACCCAGTACTTC,CSANSGPQETQYF
TRBJ2-7,TRBD1,TRBV29-1,.,TGCAGCGTTGAAGATGGAAGGACAGGGGGCTACGAGCAGTACTTC,CSVEDGRTGGYEQYF
TRBJ1-6,TRBD1,TRBV6-6,.,TGTGCCAGCAGTTCAGGACAGGATAGGGATTCACCCATCCACTTT,CASSSGQDRDSPIHF
TRBJ1-2,.,TRBV25-1,few,TGTGCCAGCAGTGAATATGGGAGCTTAAGGGGCTACACCTTC,CASSEYGSLRGYTF
TRBJ1-2,.,TRBV5-1,.,TGCGCCAGCAGCCGGGACACCGCTAACTATGGCTACACCTTC,CASSRDTANYGYTF
TRBJ2-1,.,TRBV5-1,many,TGCGCCAGCAGCTTGGCTCAAGGGCCCTACAATGAGCAGTTCTTC,CASSLAQGPYNEQFF
TRBJ1-2,TRBD1,TRBV10-2,.,TGCGCCAGCACTACTGGGACAGGGTGGAAAAACTATGGCTACACCTTC,CASTTGTGWKNYGYTF
TRBJ2-5,.,TRBV4-2,.,TGTGCCAGCAGCCAGAGCGGTCCCGGGACTTCTTGGGTGACCCAGTACTTC,CASSQSGPGTSWVTQYF
TRBJ2-3,TRBD2,TRBV7-2,many,TGTGCCAGCAGCTTAGCCGGGGAGGCGGGGGTGGATACGCAGTATTTT,CASSLAGEAGVDTQYF
TRBJ2-4,TRBD2,TRBV5-1,few,TGCGCCAGCAGCTTGGGACTAGCGGGAGTCGACATTCAGTACTTC,CASSLGLAGVDIQYF
TRBJ2-1,.,TRBV21-1,.,TGTGCCAGCAGCAAAGGGCCTAGCGGGACCAATGAGCAGTTCTTC,CASSKGPSGTNEQFF